This section outlines one T cell receptor (beta chain) sequence together with its context. Its recognized antigen is unknown. No qualities accompany the bases; no much larger clone lies one base away. Patients with a history of autoimmune disease or receiving systemic immunosuppression were excluded from the trial. Peripheral blood for TCR sequencing was drawn from every dose cohort at baseline, at cycle 4 day 1 and at cycle 7 day 1. The samples were taken from a phase I, first-in-human, multicenter, open-label dose-escalation trial of ivuxolimab. Adults with locally advanced or metastatic head and neck squamous cell, hepatocellular, melanoma or renal cell carcinoma were enrolled in the trial. Before TCR sequencing, CD4+ T cells and CD8+ T cells were sorted from peripheral blood as separate populations. V and J are truncated by 7 bases and 6 bases respectively, leaving an intervening sequence of 14 bases. The CDR3 runs 13 residues from the cysteine to the phenylalanine. CDR3 DNA only is kept here, 39 bases in frame from base 1. CDR1 is given as MNHEY and CDR2 as SVGAGI, both from the germline V gene.

The data belong to a study of OX40 agonist ivuxolimab in advanced cancers. As for the study more broadly: Ivuxolimab was an agonistic, fully human IgG2 monoclonal antibody directed against OX40 (CD134), a costimulatory receptor. Intravenous ivuxolimab was administered to patients every 2 weeks at six dose levels: 0.01, 0.1, 0.3, 1.5, 3 and 10 mg/kg. Of the roughly 50 dose-escalation patients, hepatocellular carcinoma was present in around 19, melanoma in roughly 15, renal cell carcinoma in 9 and head and neck cancer in 9. The dose-escalation cohort was roughly 83% male with a mean age of roughly 62 years, ranging from roughly 23 to 80. Patients were allowed to have had prior anti-PD-1, anti-PD-L1 or anti-CTLA-4 therapy, and around 40% of the dose-escalation patients had previously received checkpoint inhibitors. Three dose-escalation patients achieved partial responses, one with hepatocellular carcinoma and two with cutaneous melanoma. Peripheral TCRbeta sequencing was intended to test whether TCR sequence diversity was altered and clonal T-cell expansion was caused by ivuxolimab. The paper covers the monotherapy dose-escalation part of the phase I ivuxolimab trial, which included N of about 50 patients. Broader findings and caveats from the paper: At doses of 0.1 to 3.0 mg/kg, clonal expansion of both CD4+ and CD8+ blood T cells was observed from baseline to week 6. In the 0.1-3.0 mg/kg groups, partial responders had among the lowest normalized peripheral clonal expansion, particularly in CD8+ T cells. The antigen specificity of the peripheral T cells that underwent clonal expansion was not determined. After ivuxolimab, expanded clones were on average more numerous among CD8+ T cells than among CD4+ T cells. Low levels of normalized T-cell clonal expansion were also shown by some nonresponding patients.

Genomic DNA was extracted from sorted cells for sequencing of the TCRbeta CDR3 region. TCRbeta CDR3 regions were sequenced using the immunoSEQ Assay. TCRdb mirrors the immuneACCESS table, restricted to in-frame sequences. Some clones are absent from its copies; in checked studies, under half trace to an unresolved V gene, and the reason for the others is unknown. The sample has 66,000 or so clones on record, 65% to 85% of them singletons. Around 4.5% of the sample rests with the top ten. Recombination linked TRBV6-5 to TRBJ2-3; D gene: possibly TRBD1, on 6 matching bases. The TCR sequence derives from an adult with an advanced solid tumor such as melanoma, head and neck, liver or kidney cancer. This material consisted of CD4+ or CD8+ T cells sorted from blood, taken in a trial of the OX40 agonist ivuxolimab. The encoded CDR3 is CASMGHARDTQYF. The DNA sequence reads TGTGCCAGCATGGGACACGCTAGGGATACGCAGTATTTT.